What follows describes a single T cell receptor (beta chain). As processed by the authors: Reference gene primers were amplified, and this amplification served to estimate nucleated cell counts. Sequencing was performed with immunoSEQ multiplex PCR; in TCRdb, only in-frame clones are kept and a portion is missing. V, J and clone size derive from that table, while D and trimming were established from the DNA sequence. This table holds about 69,000 clones, 75% to 90% found once. Germline CDR1 reads GTSNPN; CDR2 reads SVGIG (reference sequence). CDR3 size: 13 residues. With V trimmed by 5 bases and J by 1 base, 1 base remained unmatched. These data are taken from a study of blood T cell repertoires in COVID-19. Turning to the study itself: Samples came from the United States, Italy and Spain, spanning acute and convalescent COVID-19.

Material for sequencing was peripheral blood. The clonotype was recovered from a man aged 35-49 years with COVID-19, enrolled during active disease. The chain joins TRBV30 to TRBJ1-1, with 10 nucleotides matching TRBD1. This CDR3 reads CAWGDRGNTEAFF. DNA of the CDR3: TGTGCCTGGGGGGACAGGGGGAACACTGAAGCTTTCTTT.